This TCR beta chain emerged from a study of control samples from healthy donors and cancer patients. Libraries were prepared by immunoSEQ multiplex PCR; TCRdb keeps only in-frame clonotypes and omits some of them. The data contain some 120,000 clones, approximately 94% of them singletons. The J segment lost 4 bases and the V segment lost 7 bases, leaving 5 bases of the junction unmatched. This CDR3 spans 14 amino acids. CDR1 is SGDLS, CDR2 YYNGEE, per germline. The sequence derives from a man aged 25-45 years in good health. The specimen was blood. The gene calls are TRBV9 and TRBJ2-1; TRBD2 aligns across 10 bases. CDR3 in amino acids: CASSGTSAYNEQFF. CDR3 DNA sequence: TGTGCCAGCTCCGGGACTAGCGCTTACAATGAGCAGTTCTTC.